The source of this TCR beta chain is a study of cytomegalovirus exposure and HLA in healthy donors. Whole-study context: Of the donors genotyped, several hundred in all, less than 90% fell in the Caucasian-associated ancestry cluster. Broader study findings: Presence/absence analyses rested on an assumption that sequencing depth was roughly uniform across donors.

This clone showed up just once. As yet, its antigen is unknown. V lost 7 bases to trimming and J lost 1 base, with 16 bases between them. CDR1 is MNHEY, CDR2 SVGAGI, per germline. The CDR3 runs to 15 residues. Vbeta (60) and Jbeta (13) primers were used in the PCR. Sequenced by immunoSEQ multiplex PCR; TCRdb stores in-frame clones only, minus some. Among under 200,000 clones, about 82% were seen once, and the ten largest hold approximately 2.1%. Specimen: PBMCs. The origin of this receptor is a woman between 45 and 60 years old in good health and CMV-seronegative. V is TRBV6-5 and J is TRBJ1-1; D is unresolved. CDR3 coding DNA: TGTGCCAGCATACTACACCACCTTGGGAACACTGAAGCTTTCTTT. It is translated as CASILHHLGNTEAFF.